The 28 T cell receptor beta chains listed next were all sequenced from one sample in a study of blood T cell repertoires in COVID-19. Repertoires were generated with immunoSEQ multiplex PCR, while TCRdb's copy carries only in-frame clones and drops some. This table holds a few hundred thousand clones, roughly 88% found once. What was sequenced was peripheral blood. Every receptor here comes from a woman aged 65 to 85 with COVID-19, enrolled during active disease.

J is TRBJ1-5 and V is TRBV7-2; D remains unclear. Germline V gives CDR1 SGHTA, CDR2 FQGNSA. V lost 1 base, J lost 7 bases, and 11 bases lay in between. The CDR3 has 14 residues. The CDR3 region is CASSLGERGQPQHF. In DNA form, the CDR3 reads TGTGCCAGCAGCTTAGGGGAGCGCGGGCAGCCCCAGCATTTT. The full variable domain, with the rest looked up from reference TRBV7-2 and TRBJ1-5, is GAGVSQSPSNKVTEKGKDVELRCDPISGHTALYWYRQSLGQGLEFLIYFQGNSAPDKSGLPSDRFSAERTGGSVSTLTIQRTQQEDSAVYLCASSLGERGQPQHFGDGTRLSIL.

The chain couples TRBV5-1 to TRBJ2-5, with TRBD1 matching 8 bases. J gave up 4 bases and V 3 bases, and 11 bases lay outside the gene matches. This CDR3 is 16 amino acids long. The germline gives CDR1 SGHRS, CDR2 YFSETQ. The CDR3 sequence: CASSSNGQGMRETQYF. CDR3 sequence (DNA): TGCGCCAGCAGCTCGAATGGACAGGGTATGCGAGAGACCCAGTACTTC.

For the CDR3, the DNA is TGTGCCAGCAGCTTGGCGGGTGGACAGGGATACGAGCAGTACTTC. This translates into CASSLAGGQGYEQYF. The chain combines TRBV5-8 with TRBJ2-7; 8 nucleotides align to TRBD1. The germline V gene has CDR1 SGHTS and CDR2 YDEGEE. The CDR3 runs 15 residues. V shed 0 bases, J shed 4 bases, and the junction held 6 bases outside the gene matches.

Only one count was recorded for this clone. V and J are TRBV5-4 and TRBJ1-6; maybe TRBD1 (6 bases). CDR1 and CDR2 from the germline V gene are SGHNT and YYREEE (reference sequence). This CDR3 comprises 16 residues. V lost 4 bases and J 4 bases, leaving 15 bases between the germline ends. The CDR3 here is CASSQGTLLYNSPLHF. CDR3 in DNA: TGTGCCAGCAGCCAAGGGACACTACTTTATAATTCACCCCTCCACTTT.

The chain recombines TRBV28 with TRBJ2-2; 9 bases align to TRBD1. This CDR3 has 15 amino acids. CDR1 and CDR2 from the germline V gene are MDHEN and SYDVKM. Unmatched junction bases numbered 6, after V lost 5 bases and J lost 5 bases. The CDR3 region is CASSLGTGQTGELFF. In DNA form, the CDR3 reads TGTGCCAGCAGTCTAGGGACAGGGCAGACCGGGGAGCTGTTTTTT. The variable domain in full, with the rest retrieved from reference TRBV28 and TRBJ2-2, is DVKVTQSSRYLVKRTGEKVFLECVQDMDHENMFWYRQDPGLGLRLIYFSYDVKMKEKGDIPEGYSVSREKKERFSLILESASTNQTSMYLCASSLGTGQTGELFFGEGSRLTVL.

In this sample, this clone turned up once. The chain is built from TRBV6-5 and TRBJ1-5, with 7 bases identical to TRBD1. V lost 0 bases to trimming and J lost 6 bases; unmatched junction nucleotides: 8. This CDR3 is built from 16 residues. Germline CDR1 is MNHEY and CDR2 is SVGAGI. The CDR3, as DNA: TGTGCCAGCAGTTACTCGGCTGGGACAGTGGGTCAGCCCCAGCATTTT. Its protein is CASSYSAGTVGQPQHF.

This clone was picked up one time. The chain couples TRBV6-2 or TRBV6-3 to TRBJ2-7; tentatively, D is TRBD2 (6 bases). Trimming stripped 0 bases from V and 5 bases from J, with 11 bases between. Germline CDR1 MNHEY, CDR2 SVGEGT. This CDR3 region has 14 residues. The CDR3 loop reads CASSYSRGTNEQYF. As DNA, the CDR3 is TGTGCCAGCAGTTACTCTCGCGGGACCAACGAGCAGTACTTC.

The chain links TRBV4-2 to TRBJ1-3; TRBD1 agrees at 8 bases. Per germline, CDR1 LGHNA and CDR2 YNFKEQ. CDR3 length: 15 residues. After removal of 3 bases from V and 2 bases from J, the junction contained 3 bases not matched to a gene. CDR3 sequence reads: CASSQATGAGNTIYF. The CDR3 region has the DNA TGTGCCAGCAGCCAGGCGACAGGGGCTGGAAACACCATATATTTT.

The chain combines TRBV28 with TRBJ2-2; D not certain. Germline lookup yields CDR1 MDHEN and CDR2 SYDVKM. Trimming removed 6 bases from V and 0 bases from J, with 8 bases in between. The CDR3 consists of 14 residues. CDR3 sequence: CASRHSANTGELFF. The DNA for the CDR3 is TGTGCCAGCAGGCACTCCGCGAACACCGGGGAGCTGTTTTTT.

The chain joins TRBV29-1 to TRBJ2-2, with no clear D. Germline assignment: CDR1 SQVTM and CDR2 ANQGSEA. The V gene lost 4 bases and the J gene lost 3 bases, with 9 bases spanning the gap. The CDR3 length is 13 residues. The chain's CDR3 is CSVGVFDTGELFF. The CDR3 DNA reads TGCAGCGTTGGAGTATTTGACACCGGGGAGCTGTTTTTT.

The chain joins TRBV29-1 to TRBJ2-1; D remains ambiguous. CDR3 length: 13 residues. V gave up 8 bases and J gave up 7 bases, with 18 bases separating them. Germline V gives CDR1 SQVTM, CDR2 ANQGSEA. The CDR3 DNA is TGCAGCAGCGACTCCCCCGGGTGGAATGAGCAGTTCTTC. Protein sequence: CSSDSPGWNEQFF.

V usage is TRBV5-1 and J usage is TRBJ1-6, with TRBD1 matching 8 bases. This CDR3 contains 16 residues. CDR1 and CDR2 from the germline V gene are SGHRS and YFSETQ. V trimming: 5 bases; J trimming: 7 bases; junction bases outside the gene matches: 11. The CDR3 DNA reads as TGCGCCAGCAGTGAGACTGACAGGGGTAACAATTCACCCCTCCACTTT. Protein: CASSETDRGNNSPLHF.

This sequence joins TRBV7-2 and TRBJ2-3, with 13 positions matching TRBD2. CDR1 is SGHTA and CDR2 is FQGNSA in the germline V gene. The CDR3 sequence is 17 residues long. Germline trimming cut 6 bases from V and 5 bases from J; bases unmatched to any gene: 11. In DNA form, the CDR3 reads TGTGCCAGCAGTCGGACTAGCGGGAGAAGTCTTATAGATACGCAGTATTTT. Translated, it gives CASSRTSGRSLIDTQYF.

This chain links TRBV14 with TRBJ2-1, with 9 bases identical to TRBD1. The V gene's germline CDR1 is SGHDN and CDR2 FVKESK. The CDR3 loop spans 13 amino acids. In DNA, the CDR3 is TGTGCGACAAAGGGACAGGGTTCCAATGAGCAGTTCTTC. Its translation is CATKGQGSNEQFF.

This clone was counted ten times or more. The J gene is TRBJ2-7, the V gene TRBV27; 7 nucleotides line up with TRBD2. CDR1 and CDR2 from the germline V gene are MNHEY and SMNVEV (reference sequence). The V gene end was trimmed by 5 bases and the J gene end by 9 bases; junction bases not matched to a gene: 10. CDR3 length equals 13 residues. The CDR3 reads CASSTPGGPRQYF. CDR3 coding DNA: TGTGCCAGCAGTACTCCGGGAGGCCCTCGGCAGTACTTC.

The chain carries TRBV30 and TRBJ2-7; 7 nucleotides line up with TRBD1. This CDR3 is built from 14 residues. Germline CDR1 and CDR2: GTSNPN and SVGIG (reference sequence). V trimming: 1 base; J trimming: 2 bases; junction bases outside the gene matches: 5. The CDR3 loop reads CAWSGAGTAYEQYF. CDR3 DNA: TGTGCCTGGAGTGGGGCCGGGACAGCCTACGAGCAGTACTTC. Together with reference TRBV30 and TRBJ2-7, the CDR3 gives the full variable domain: SQTIHQWPATLVQPVGSPLSLECTVEGTSNPNLYWYRQAAGRGLQLLFYSVGIGQISSEVPQNLSASRPQDRQFILSSKKLLLSDSGFYLCAWSGAGTAYEQYFGPGTRLTVT.

In this sample, this clone turned up a few times. V and J are TRBV14 and TRBJ1-6, with D perhaps matching TRBD1 (5 bases). Germline V gene data show CDR1 as SGHDN and CDR2 as FVKESK. V lost 0 bases and J 9 bases, leaving 9 bases between the germline ends. CDR3 length: 14 amino acids. The CDR3 nucleotides read TGTGCCAGCAGCCAAGAGGCCAGGGCTTCACCCCTCCACTTT. Translating gives CASSQEARASPLHF.

The chain has TRBV27 and TRBJ2-2, with D possibly TRBD2 on 6 matching bases. Looked up from germline, CDR1 is MNHEY and CDR2 is SMNVEV (reference sequence). Trimming shortened V by 7 bases and J by 3 bases, and 18 bases separated the two germline ends. The CDR3 loop spans 16 amino acids. The CDR3 sequence is CASTLSWGVDTGELFF. The CDR3 DNA follows: TGTGCCAGCACCCTAAGTTGGGGGGTTGACACCGGGGAGCTGTTTTTT.

This clone came up a few times. This sequence joins TRBV4-1 and TRBJ1-2, with D possibly being TRBD1 (6 bases). Trimming left V 5 bases short and J 8 bases short, with 15 bases between. Looked up from germline, CDR1 is MGHRA and CDR2 is YSYEKL. The CDR3 runs to 13 residues. The CDR3: CASSTPDRPGYTF. CDR3 DNA: TGCGCCAGCAGCACCCCGGACAGACCCGGCTACACCTTC.

This clone was observed once. This chain uses TRBV14 with TRBJ2-3; 8 bases map to TRBD2. The V segment lost 3 bases and the J segment 3 bases; nucleotides outside the gene matches: 11. Germline CDR1 and CDR2: SGHDN and FVKESK. The CDR3 has 17 amino acids. The CDR3 sequence: CASSHPGGGPSTDTQYF. CDR3 DNA: TGTGCCAGCAGCCACCCCGGGGGGGGGCCCTCGACAGATACGCAGTATTTT.

The chain couples TRBV6-5 to TRBJ2-7, with a tentative D call TRBD1 (6 bases). This CDR3 contains 15 residues. V was cut by 6 bases and J by 0 bases, with 15 bases left in between. Germline CDR1 reads MNHEY; CDR2 reads SVGAGI. The chain's CDR3 is CASSPWTDLSYEQYF. The CDR3 DNA follows: TGTGCCAGCAGCCCCTGGACAGACCTCTCCTACGAGCAGTACTTC.

The chain carries TRBV7-2 and TRBJ2-2; 7 nucleotides align to TRBD2. Losses at the gene ends were 1 base for V and 3 bases for J; bases not matched to a gene: 2. Looked up from germline, CDR1 is SGHTA and CDR2 is FQGNSA. CDR3 length: 15 residues. The CDR3 loop is CASSLVGGDTGELFF. CDR3 in DNA: TGTGCCAGCAGCTTAGTTGGGGGGGACACCGGGGAGCTGTTTTTT.

The V call is TRBV27, the J call TRBJ1-2; D not resolved. V gave up 5 bases and J gave up 5 bases, with 18 bases separating them. The CDR3 length is 15 residues. The V gene's germline CDR1 is MNHEY and CDR2 SMNVEV (reference sequence). The CDR3, as DNA: TGTGCCAGCAGTATCATACCGGGAGCACGGTATGGCTACACCTTC. Protein product: CASSIIPGARYGYTF.

V usage is TRBV6-1 and J usage is TRBJ2-2, with 10 bases lining up with TRBD2. V was pared by 2 bases and J by 2 bases, with 8 bases of the junction left unmatched. This CDR3 has 18 amino acids. The germline CDR1 and CDR2 sequences are MNHNS and SASEGT. In nucleotides, the CDR3 is TGTGCCAGCAGTGAAATTCGCGCTAGCGGGAGTAACACCGGGGAGCTGTTTTTT. This translates into CASSEIRASGSNTGELFF.

This clone was seen a single time. The genes are TRBV3-1 (or the pseudogene TRBV3-2) and TRBJ2-1, with TRBD2 matching over 10 bases. CDR3 length equals 16 residues. The V gene's germline CDR1 is LGHDT and CDR2 YNNKEL (reference sequence). V shed 0 bases and J 6 bases; nucleotides not matched to a gene: 5. CDR3: CASSQDIAGGFNEQFF. The CDR3, as DNA: TGTGCCAGCAGCCAAGATATAGCGGGAGGATTCAATGAGCAGTTCTTC.

J is TRBJ2-1 and V is TRBV5-8, with 9 bases matching TRBD2. CDR1 is SGHTS, CDR2 YDEGEE, per germline. The CDR3 covers 14 residues. Losses at the gene ends were 1 base for V and 9 bases for J; bases not matched to a gene: 5. This CDR3 reads CASSLRGLAPEQFF. Written as DNA, the CDR3 is TGTGCCAGCAGCTTGAGGGGACTAGCCCCTGAGCAGTTCTTC. The variable domain in full, with the rest retrieved from reference TRBV5-8 and TRBJ2-1, is EAGVTQSPTHLIKTRGQQATLRCSPISGHTSVYWYQQALGLGLQFLLWYDEGEERNRGNFPPRFSGRQFPNYSSELNVNALELEDSALYLCASSLRGLAPEQFFGPGTRLTVL.

The rearrangement joins TRBV5-5 to TRBJ2-1; 10 bases line up with TRBD1. J lost 9 bases, V lost 4 bases, and 10 bases had no gene match. The CDR3 runs 15 residues. CDR1 and CDR2 from the germline V gene are SGHKS and YYEKEE (reference sequence). CDR3 sequence reads: CASSGGTGVIGEQFF. The DNA of the CDR3 is TGTGCCAGCAGCGGTGGGACAGGGGTTATCGGTGAGCAGTTCTTC.

The CDR3 DNA reads TGTGCCAGCAGTATAGCGGGAGGTGGGCCCGGGGAGCTGTTTTTT. Amino acid sequence: CASSIAGGGPGELFF. The genes are TRBV6-2 or TRBV6-3 and TRBJ2-2; 10 bases agree with TRBD2. V dropped 5 bases and J dropped 6; count of bases not matched to a gene: 6. The CDR3 is 15 amino acids. Per the germline V gene, CDR1 is MNHEY and CDR2 is SVGEGT.